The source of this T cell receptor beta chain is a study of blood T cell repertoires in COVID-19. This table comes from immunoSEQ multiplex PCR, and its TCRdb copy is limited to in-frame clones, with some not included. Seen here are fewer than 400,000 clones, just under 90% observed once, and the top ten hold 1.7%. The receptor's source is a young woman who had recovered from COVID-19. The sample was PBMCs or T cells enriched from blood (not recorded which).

Here the CDR3 DNA reads TGTGCCAGCAGCTGGACTAGCATGGGTTGGAATGAGCAGTTCTTC. Residues: CASSWTSMGWNEQFF. The V and J genes are TRBV28 and TRBJ2-1; 8 bases align to TRBD2. CDR1 and CDR2 (germline): MDHEN, SYDVKM. The CDR3 totals 15 residues. Trimming cost V 6 bases and J 7 bases; bases outside gene matches: 11.